This TCR beta chain came from a study of T-cell memory formation after mild COVID-19 listed by TCRdb under 2021. Regarding the research as a whole: TCR sequence clusters from the two donors were found to be largely donor specific. Longitudinal TCRalpha and TCRbeta repertoire sequencing tracked T-cell clones expanding and contracting after mild COVID-19 in a couple of donors. Two young, previously healthy adult volunteers, one female and one male, were included in the cohort.

PBMCs were isolated by Ficoll-Paque density gradient centrifugation. General findings and caveats noted by the study authors: The study included only a couple of mild cases, and larger cohorts that include severe cases with pre-infection samples were judged to be necessary. Contracting CD4+ clones were located mainly in the CM and EM memory subsets, whereas CD8+ clones were found to be enriched in EMRA. SARS-CoV-2 specificity of the second-wave clones peaking on day 37 was not confirmed. Clones contracting from day 15 to 85 had balanced CD4/CD8 phenotypes, while a second wave expanding from day 15 to 37 was biased towards CD4+. Some responding clones were detected in pre-infection memory, which suggested that pre-existing cross-reactive memory T cells had joined the SARS-CoV-2 response.

There are a few counts of this clonotype. What antigen it recognizes has not been identified. No base qualities exist here, and no much larger clone lies one base off it. Sequencing was performed on an Illumina NovaSeq 6000. cDNA libraries for TCRalpha and TCRbeta were prepared by 5'RACE using constant-segment primers, with sample barcodes and unique molecular identifiers added. RNA was extracted from every sample with Trizol reagent. The libraries were amplified in two PCR steps, and the second step added a second sample barcode and Illumina TruSeq adapters. Sequencing of libraries was performed on an Illumina NovaSeq with 2 x 150 bp paired-end reads. The authors' analysis ran thus. Reads were demultiplexed and collapsed into UMI-guided consensus sequences with migec v1.2.7. Using mixcr v2.1.11, UMI consensuses were aligned to TRA and TRB V and J templates and then assembled into clonotypes. Clonotypes were classified as expanded or contracted when called significant by both edgeR and NoisET, with noise models trained on biological replicates. edgeR calls used a false discovery rate-adjusted p below 0.01 and a log2 fold-change threshold of 1. As an exploratory analysis of dynamics, PCA with hierarchical clustering was applied to max-normalized trajectories of the 1000 most abundant clonotypes. Separately sequenced CD4+ and CD8+ repertoires were used to assign a CD4 or CD8 phenotype to each responding clone. In TCRdb, the public reads were trimmed at Q25 with fastp and aligned with MiXCR, with productive beta chains retained. One record per CDR3 amino acid sequence lists the most common genes and DNA. What appears here as the V and J calls and clone size reflects TCRdb's work, not the paper's. This sample comprises 400,000 to 500,000 distinct CDR3 sequences, roughly 20% of them detected only once. The ten largest account for about 8.8% of the sample.

The CDR3 runs 12 residues from the cysteine to the phenylalanine. Only CDR3 DNA remains: 36 bases, in frame from the first base. At the junction V is shortened by 3 bases and J by 5 bases, with 10 bases in between. The germline V gene (reference sequence) gives CDR1 as GTSNPN and CDR2 as SVGIG. Specimen: PBMCs or a T cell subset sorted from them (not recorded which). The sequence was collected from an adult woman who had mild COVID-19 (a few samples of this study predate the infection). The sample titles of this study are shuffled in the database, so cell type and time point are left out; the donor was told from shared clones. The chain uses TRBV30 and TRBJ2-5; a confident D gene designation cannot be given. The nucleotide sequence is TGTGCCTGGAGCCCCACGGTGGAGACCCAGTACTTC. It encodes CAWSPTVETQYF.